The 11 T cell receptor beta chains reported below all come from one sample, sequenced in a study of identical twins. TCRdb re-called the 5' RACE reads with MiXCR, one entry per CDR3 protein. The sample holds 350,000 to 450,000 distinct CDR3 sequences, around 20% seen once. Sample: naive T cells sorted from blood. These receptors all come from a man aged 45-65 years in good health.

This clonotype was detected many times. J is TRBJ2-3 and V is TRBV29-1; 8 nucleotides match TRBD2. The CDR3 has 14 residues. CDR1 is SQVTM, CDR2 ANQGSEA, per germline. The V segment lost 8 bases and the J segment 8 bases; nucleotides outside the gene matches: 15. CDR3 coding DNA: TGCAGCACCTCCGGGACTAGTACCCTTTCTACGCAGTATTTT. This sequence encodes CSTSGTSTLSTQYF.

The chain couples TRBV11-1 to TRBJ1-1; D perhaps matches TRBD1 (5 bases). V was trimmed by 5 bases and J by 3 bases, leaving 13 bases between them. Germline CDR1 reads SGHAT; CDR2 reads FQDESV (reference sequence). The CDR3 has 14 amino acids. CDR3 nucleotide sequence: TGTGCCAGCAGCCCGCTGGGGCAGTACACTGAAGCTTTCTTT. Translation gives CASSPLGQYTEAFF.

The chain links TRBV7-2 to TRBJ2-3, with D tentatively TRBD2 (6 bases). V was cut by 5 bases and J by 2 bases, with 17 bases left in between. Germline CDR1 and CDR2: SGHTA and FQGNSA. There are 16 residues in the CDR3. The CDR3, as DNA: TGTGCCAGCAGCCGGGAGTATGGTAGTCTCACAGATACGCAGTATTTT. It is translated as CASSREYGSLTDTQYF.

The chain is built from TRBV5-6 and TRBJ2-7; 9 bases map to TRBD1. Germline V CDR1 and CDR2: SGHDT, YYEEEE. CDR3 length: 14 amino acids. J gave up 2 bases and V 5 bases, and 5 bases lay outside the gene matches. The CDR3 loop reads CASRAGTGPYEQYF. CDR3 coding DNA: TGTGCCAGCAGAGCAGGGACAGGGCCCTACGAGCAGTACTTC.

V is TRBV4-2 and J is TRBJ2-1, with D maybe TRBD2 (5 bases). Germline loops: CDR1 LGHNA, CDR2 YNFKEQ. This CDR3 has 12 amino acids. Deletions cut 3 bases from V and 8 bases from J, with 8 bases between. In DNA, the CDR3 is TGTGCCAGCAGCCACGAGAGGGATGAGCAGTTCTTC. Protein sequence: CASSHERDEQFF.

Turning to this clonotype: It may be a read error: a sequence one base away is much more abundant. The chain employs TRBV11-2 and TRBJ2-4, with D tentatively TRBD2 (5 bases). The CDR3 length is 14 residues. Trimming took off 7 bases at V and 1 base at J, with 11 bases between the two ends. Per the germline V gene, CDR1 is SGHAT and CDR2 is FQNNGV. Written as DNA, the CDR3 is TGTGCCAGCACTAGGAGGTGGGCCAAAAACATTCAGTACTTC. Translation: CASTRRWAKNIQYF. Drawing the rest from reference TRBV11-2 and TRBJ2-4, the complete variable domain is EAGVAQSPRYKIIEKRQSVAFWCNPISGHATLYWYQQILGQGPKLLIQFQNNGVVDDSQLPKDRFSAERLKGVDSTLKIQPAKLEDSAVYLCASTRRWAKNIQYFGAGTRLSVL.

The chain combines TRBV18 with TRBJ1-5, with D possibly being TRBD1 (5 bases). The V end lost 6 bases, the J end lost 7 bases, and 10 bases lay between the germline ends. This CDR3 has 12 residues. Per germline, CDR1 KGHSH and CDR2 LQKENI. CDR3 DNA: TGTGCCAGCTCCCCAAAGGGGCAGCCCCAGCATTTT. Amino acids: CASSPKGQPQHF.

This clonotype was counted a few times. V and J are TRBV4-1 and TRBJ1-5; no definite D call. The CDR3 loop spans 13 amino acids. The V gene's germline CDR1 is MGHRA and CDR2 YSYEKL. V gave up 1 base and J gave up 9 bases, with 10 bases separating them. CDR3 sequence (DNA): TGCGCCAGCAGCCAAGGATCAGGCAGGCCCCAGCATTTT. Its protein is CASSQGSGRPQHF.

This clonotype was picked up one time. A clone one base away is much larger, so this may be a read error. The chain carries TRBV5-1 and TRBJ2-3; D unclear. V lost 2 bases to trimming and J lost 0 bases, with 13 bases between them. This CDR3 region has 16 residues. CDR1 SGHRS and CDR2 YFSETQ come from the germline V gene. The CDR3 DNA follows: TGCGCCAGCAGCTTCGAAGGTCTGGGAAGCACAGATACGCAGTATTTT. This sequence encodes CASSFEGLGSTDTQYF.

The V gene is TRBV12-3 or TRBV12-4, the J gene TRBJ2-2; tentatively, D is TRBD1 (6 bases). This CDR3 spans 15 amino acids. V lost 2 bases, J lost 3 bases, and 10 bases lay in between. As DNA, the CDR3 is TGTGCCAGCAGTTTATTGGGGGCGGACACCGGGGAGCTGTTTTTT. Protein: CASSLLGADTGELFF.

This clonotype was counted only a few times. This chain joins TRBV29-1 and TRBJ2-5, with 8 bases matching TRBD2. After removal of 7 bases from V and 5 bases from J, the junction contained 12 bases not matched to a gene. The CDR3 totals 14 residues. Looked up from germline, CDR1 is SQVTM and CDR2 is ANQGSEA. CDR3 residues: CSARGGRPGETQYF. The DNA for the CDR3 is TGCAGCGCCCGGGGCGGGAGGCCCGGGGAGACCCAGTACTTC.